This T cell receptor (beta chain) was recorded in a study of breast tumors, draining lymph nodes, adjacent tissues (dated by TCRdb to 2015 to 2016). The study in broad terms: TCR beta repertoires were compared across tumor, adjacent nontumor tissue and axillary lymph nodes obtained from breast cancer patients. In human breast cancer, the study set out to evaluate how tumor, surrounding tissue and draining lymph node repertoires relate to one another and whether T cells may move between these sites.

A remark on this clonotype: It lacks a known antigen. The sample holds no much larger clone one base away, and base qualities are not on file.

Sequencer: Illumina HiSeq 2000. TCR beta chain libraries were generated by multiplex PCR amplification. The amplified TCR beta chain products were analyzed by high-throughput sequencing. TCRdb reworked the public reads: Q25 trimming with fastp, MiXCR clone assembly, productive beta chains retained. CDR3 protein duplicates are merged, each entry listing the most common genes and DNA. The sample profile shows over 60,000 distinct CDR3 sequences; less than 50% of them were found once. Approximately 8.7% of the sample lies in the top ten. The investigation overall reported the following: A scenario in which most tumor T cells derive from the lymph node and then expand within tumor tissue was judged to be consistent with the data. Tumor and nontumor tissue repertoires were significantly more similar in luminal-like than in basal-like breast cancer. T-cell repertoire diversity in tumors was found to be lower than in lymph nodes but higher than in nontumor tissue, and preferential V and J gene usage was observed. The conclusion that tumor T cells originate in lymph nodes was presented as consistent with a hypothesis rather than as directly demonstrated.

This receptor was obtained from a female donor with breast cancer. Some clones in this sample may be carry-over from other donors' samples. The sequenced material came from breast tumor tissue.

In nucleotide form, the sequence is TGCGCCAGCAGCTTGTCCAGCCTAGCGGGAGTAGCGGATACGCAGTATTTT. Translated, this gives CASSLSSLAGVADTQYF. The receptor chain draws on TRBV5-1 and TRBJ2-3; TRBD2 fits 10 bases in the junction. The germline V gene specifies SGHRS as CDR1 and YFSETQ as CDR2. From the cysteine through the phenylalanine, the CDR3 covers 17 amino acids. Of the read, only the CDR3 DNA is kept; its 51 bases are in frame from base 1. Ends trimmed: V by 1 base, J by 6 bases; bases unmatched to a gene: 11. The full variable domain, completed from the reference TRBV5-1 and TRBJ2-3 proteins outside the CDR3, reads KAGVTQTPRYLIKTRGQQVTLSCSPISGHRSVSWYQQTPGQGLQFLFEYFSETQRNKGNFPGRFSGRQFSNSRSEMNVSTLELGDSALYLCASSLSSLAGVADTQYFGPGTRLTVL.